These 31 T cell receptor beta chains came from one sample sequenced in a study of beta chain features in type 1 diabetes. General study results and limits: Shorter TCRB CDR3s, moderately but significantly so, marked every one of the four CD4+ subsets in Type 1 diabetes patients.

All of the isolated RNA was reverse transcribed, so expressed TCRB transcripts were sequenced. Clones were read by immunoSEQ multiplex PCR, and TCRdb kept only the in-frame ones, dropping some. The table includes 640,000 or so clones, over 11% detected once. Which antigens these TCRs recognize remains unknown. Sequencing was carried out using naive CD4+ T cells from blood. The origin of the receptors is a man between 18 and 35 years old with type 1 diabetes.

This sequence joins TRBV4-2 and TRBJ1-1; D possibly corresponds to TRBD1 (6 bases). The CDR3 contains 16 residues. Per the germline V gene, CDR1 is LGHNA and CDR2 is YNFKEQ. V was trimmed by 0 bases and J by 4 bases, leaving 15 bases between them. The CDR3 is CASSQEWRQGRTEAFF. The CDR3 region has the DNA TGTGCCAGCAGCCAAGAATGGCGGCAGGGGCGCACTGAAGCTTTCTTT.

A few counts support this clone. The chain employs TRBV11-2 and TRBJ2-2; D is possibly TRBD2 (5 bases). Trimming cost V 0 bases and J 0 bases, with 11 bases left between them. The CDR3 is 17 amino acids. CDR1 is SGHAT, CDR2 FQNNGV, per germline. The CDR3 nucleotides read TGTGCCAGCAGCTTAGATCCTGAGCGGACGAACACCGGGGAGCTGTTTTTT. Translated: CASSLDPERTNTGELFF.

There are a few counts of this clone. This chain joins TRBV5-1 and TRBJ2-3, with D perhaps TRBD1 or TRBD2 (5 bases each). This CDR3 is 14 amino acids long. The germline gives CDR1 SGHRS, CDR2 YFSETQ. V dropped 1 base and J dropped 5 bases, with 11 bases sitting between them. CDR3 in amino acids: CASSLSRDGDTQYF. CDR3 nucleotide sequence: TGCGCCAGCAGCTTGTCCCGGGACGGAGATACGCAGTATTTT. Supplemented by reference TRBV5-1 and TRBJ2-3, the full variable domain reads KAGVTQTPRYLIKTRGQQVTLSCSPISGHRSVSWYQQTPGQGLQFLFEYFSETQRNKGNFPGRFSGRQFSNSRSEMNVSTLELGDSALYLCASSLSRDGDTQYFGPGTRLTVL.

Worth noting for this clone: Within the sample, other DNA sequences also encode this same CDR3. The rearrangement links TRBV14 to TRBJ2-2; no reliable D call. The CDR3 is 14 residues long. CDR1 is SGHDN and CDR2 is FVKESK in the germline V gene. The ends were cut back, 0 bases at V and 2 bases at J, with 4 bases in the middle. The CDR3 region is CASSQDVNTGELFF. The CDR3 DNA follows: TGTGCCAGCAGCCAAGATGTTAACACCGGGGAGCTGTTTTTT.

Only a few counts were recorded for this clone. This rearrangement joins TRBV30 to TRBJ2-2; D is possibly TRBD2 (6 bases). The V end lost 3 bases, the J end lost 1 base, and 18 bases lay between the germline ends. Germline-derived CDR1 and CDR2 are GTSNPN and SVGIG (reference sequence). This CDR3 spans 17 amino acids. The CDR3: CAWSWGLGTGNTGELFF. In nucleotides, the CDR3 is TGTGCCTGGAGCTGGGGACTCGGTACAGGGAACACCGGGGAGCTGTTTTTT.

This clone came up a few times. V usage is TRBV7-2 and J usage is TRBJ2-1, with TRBD1 as a possible D gene (5 bases). There are 14 residues in the CDR3. V lost 6 bases and J 10 bases, leaving 19 bases between the germline ends. CDR1 and CDR2 from the germline V gene are SGHTA and FQGNSA. The CDR3 spells CASRYGPSDSEQFF. In nucleotides, the CDR3 is TGTGCCAGCAGATATGGGCCCTCAGACAGCGAGCAGTTCTTC.

This clone was counted a few times. The V call is TRBV10-3, the J call TRBJ2-3, with 7 bases aligning to TRBD2. Per the germline V gene, CDR1 is ENHRY and CDR2 is SYGVKD. V shed 10 bases, J shed 5 bases, and the junction held 12 bases outside the gene matches. CDR3 size: 14 residues. CDR3 nucleotides: TGTGCCACTACAGCTGCGGGAGATCAAGATACGCAGTATTTT. This codes for CATTAAGDQDTQYF.

This clone came up a few times. The J gene is TRBJ2-1, the V gene TRBV25-1; D is undetermined. The germline V gene encodes CDR1 MGHDK and CDR2 SYGVNS. V gave up 0 bases and J gave up 0 bases, with 6 bases separating them. The CDR3 runs to 15 residues. CDR3: CASSEYPSSYNEQFF. CDR3 sequence (DNA): TGTGCCAGCAGTGAATATCCCAGCTCCTACAATGAGCAGTTCTTC.

This clone came up a few times. Other nucleotide sequences from this sample produce the same CDR3. The chain combines TRBV7-9 with TRBJ2-1, with D uncertain. V lost 2 bases and J 5 bases, leaving 7 bases between the germline ends. Germline values: CDR1 SEHNR, CDR2 FQNEAQ (reference sequence). This CDR3 is 13 amino acids long. The CDR3 is CASSLSQNNEQFF. The CDR3 region has the DNA TGTGCCAGCAGCTTATCCCAGAACAATGAGCAGTTCTTC.

Comment on this clone: This sample also contains other DNA sequences that code for the same CDR3. The rearrangement uses TRBV7-2 and TRBJ1-4, with D unclear. This CDR3 comprises 11 residues. Per germline, CDR1 SGHTA and CDR2 FQGNSA. Between the trimmed V and J ends, which lost 8 bases and 4 bases, there was a span of 5 bases. CDR3 region: CASRINEKLFF. CDR3 sequence (DNA): TGTGCCAGCCGCATTAATGAAAAACTGTTTTTT.

The chain carries TRBV14 and TRBJ2-1; D is uncertain. Per the germline V gene, CDR1 is SGHDN and CDR2 is FVKESK. V gave up 4 bases and J gave up 4 bases, with 20 bases separating them. The CDR3 covers 17 residues. CDR3: CASSPLGSVQRYNEQFF. The CDR3 bases are TGTGCCAGCAGCCCTTTAGGATCTGTCCAGAGGTACAATGAGCAGTTCTTC.

The chain recombines TRBV5-6 with TRBJ2-3; 7 bases are a match to TRBD2. The CDR3 loop spans 11 amino acids. The V gene end was trimmed by 0 bases and the J gene end by 13 bases; junction bases not matched to a gene: 2. Germline V CDR1 and CDR2: SGHDT, YYEEEE. This CDR3 reads CASSLAAGEYF. CDR3 DNA: TGTGCCAGCAGCTTGGCGGCGGGGGAGTATTTT.

This clone has just a few counts. The chain has TRBV21-1 and TRBJ2-1; the table's D call, TRBD2, has no DNA check behind it. TRBV21-1 is classified as a pseudogene. The CDR3 contains 15 residues. In nucleotides, the CDR3 is TGTGCCAGCAGCAAGTCTGCGGAGAAGTACAATGAGCAGTTCTTC. Translated, it gives CASSKSAEKYNEQFF.

This clone was detected ten times or more. The chain is built from TRBV7-9 and TRBJ2-7, with D tentatively TRBD2 (5 bases). CDR1 is SEHNR and CDR2 is FQNEAQ in the germline V gene (reference sequence). Trimming pared 5 bases from V and 3 bases from J, leaving 17 bases between. CDR3 size: 15 residues. Here the CDR3 DNA reads TGTGCCAGCAGCCCCTGGGTCAACGGGATCTACGAGCAGTACTTC. Its translation is CASSPWVNGIYEQYF.

Regarding this clone: The same CDR3 can be traced to other DNA sequences in this sample. The V call is TRBV19, the J call TRBJ2-2; TRBD1 matches at 7 bases. Germline CDR1 reads LNHDA; CDR2 reads SQIVND (reference sequence). This CDR3 contains 14 residues. Unmatched junction bases numbered 3, after V lost 8 bases and J lost 0 bases. The CDR3 region has the DNA TGTGCCAGTCGACAGGGATCGAACACCGGGGAGCTGTTTTTT. This gives the protein CASRQGSNTGELFF.

A few counts support this clone. The chain has TRBV28 and TRBJ2-5; a weak D match, TRBD1 (5 bases). Per germline, CDR1 MDHEN and CDR2 SYDVKM. CDR3 size: 16 residues. Trimming left V 1 base short and J 5 bases short, with 17 bases between. The CDR3 DNA sequence: TGTGCCAGCAGTTTATTCTTGAAAGGGGCGAAGGAGACCCAGTACTTC. This encodes CASSLFLKGAKETQYF. The full variable domain, in which reference TRBV28 and TRBJ2-5 provide the parts outside the CDR3, is DVKVTQSSRYLVKRTGEKVFLECVQDMDHENMFWYRQDPGLGLRLIYFSYDVKMKEKGDIPEGYSVSREKKERFSLILESASTNQTSMYLCASSLFLKGAKETQYFGPGTRLLVL.

The chain is built from TRBV5-1 and TRBJ1-4; TRBD1 matches at 9 bases. The V gene's germline CDR1 is SGHRS and CDR2 YFSETQ. This CDR3 has 18 amino acids. Trimming at V came to 0 bases and at J to 4 bases, leaving 10 bases not matched to a gene. CDR3: CASSLAPLGQGGNEKLFF. As DNA, the CDR3 is TGCGCCAGCAGCTTGGCTCCCCTGGGACAGGGAGGTAATGAAAAACTGTTTTTT.

This clone was picked up a small number of times. J is TRBJ2-1 and V is TRBV10-3; TRBD2 aligns across 9 bases. The CDR3 is made up of 14 amino acids. Trimming removed 7 bases from V and 3 bases from J; junction bases left unmatched: 4. Germline V gives CDR1 ENHRY, CDR2 SYGVKD. CDR3 DNA sequence: TGTGCCATCATGCCTAGCGGGAACTACAATGAGCAGTTCTTC. As protein: CAIMPSGNYNEQFF.

The chain combines TRBV5-1 with TRBJ2-5; D remains ambiguous. This CDR3 has 14 residues. Germline loops: CDR1 SGHRS, CDR2 YFSETQ. With 7 bases removed from V and 1 base from J, the gap between germline ends came to 14 bases. For the CDR3, the DNA is TGCGCCAGCTGTCCCCACCAGGCCCAAGAGACCCAGTACTTC. Its translation: CASCPHQAQETQYF. Using reference TRBV5-1 and TRBJ2-5 for the parts outside the CDR3, the full variable domain is KAGVTQTPRYLIKTRGQQVTLSCSPISGHRSVSWYQQTPGQGLQFLFEYFSETQRNKGNFPGRFSGRQFSNSRSEMNVSTLELGDSALYLCASCPHQAQETQYFGPGTRLLVL.

This clone has a handful of counts. The gene calls are TRBV4-1 and TRBJ2-2; no clear D. With 6 bases removed from V and 5 bases from J, the gap between germline ends came to 10 bases. The CDR3 loop spans 13 amino acids. CDR1 and CDR2 (germline): MGHRA, YSYEKL. Here the CDR3 DNA reads TGCGCCAGCAGTCGCGGAGAGACCGGGGAGCTGTTTTTT. Its protein product is CASSRGETGELFF.

This clone has a handful of counts. The chain is built from TRBV18 and TRBJ1-4; D is perhaps TRBD1 (5 bases). V was trimmed by 3 bases and J by 4 bases, leaving 15 bases between them. Germline CDR1 is KGHSH and CDR2 is LQKENI. The CDR3 consists of 16 residues. CDR3 bases: TGTGCCAGCTCACCGCCGGGACGGACCGATAATGAAAAACTGTTTTTT. Translation gives CASSPPGRTDNEKLFF.

This clone was seen a few times. The V and J genes are TRBV4-2 and TRBJ1-6; possible D gene TRBD1, 6 bases. Germline assignment: CDR1 LGHNA and CDR2 YNFKEQ. The length of the CDR3 is 16 residues. V was pared by 0 bases and J by 7 bases, with 13 bases between. CDR3: CASSQDQGHDNSPLHF. In DNA form, the CDR3 reads TGTGCCAGCAGCCAAGATCAGGGACATGACAATTCACCCCTCCACTTT.

This sequence joins TRBV6-5 and TRBJ1-6; TRBD1 matches 8 bases. This CDR3 spans 15 amino acids. In germline, CDR1 is MNHEY, CDR2 SVGAGI. Trimming took 5 bases from V and 12 from J; bases not matched to a gene: 12. The CDR3 DNA is TGTGCCAGCAGTACGCTCCTGAGGACAGGGAAACCCCTCCACTTT. It yields the protein CASSTLLRTGKPLHF.

The V and J genes are TRBV5-1 and TRBJ2-7; no clear D. The CDR3 totals 13 residues. V was shortened by 1 base and J by 9 bases, with 14 bases between the two germline ends. Per the germline V gene, CDR1 is SGHRS and CDR2 is YFSETQ. The CDR3 region is CASSLNFISSQYF. DNA for the CDR3: TGCGCCAGCAGCTTGAACTTTATATCCTCGCAGTACTTC.

The chain links TRBV29-1 to TRBJ2-7; 7 bases are shared with TRBD2. The V segment lost 3 bases and the J segment 3 bases; nucleotides outside the gene matches: 8. Germline CDR1 is SQVTM and CDR2 is ANQGSEA. CDR3 size: 14 residues. The CDR3 DNA reads TGCAGCGTTGAGGGGTCAGCGGGGAACTACGAGCAGTACTTC. Protein sequence: CSVEGSAGNYEQYF.

This clone was seen more than once but under ten times. The chain is built from TRBV2 and TRBJ2-5; unclear D gene. The CDR3 contains 13 residues. Trimming took off 7 bases at V and 1 base at J, with 10 bases between the two ends. Germline loops: CDR1 SNHLY, CDR2 FYNNEI. CDR3 sequence (DNA): TGTGCCAGCACCCCCTTGGGCCAAGAGACCCAGTACTTC. It yields the protein CASTPLGQETQYF.

This chain connects TRBV29-1 to TRBJ1-1; no clear D. CDR3 size: 15 residues. CDR1 is SQVTM, CDR2 ANQGSEA, per germline. Trimming took off 3 bases at V and 3 bases at J, with 17 bases between the two ends. The CDR3 loop is CSVEVLEAGDTEAFF. The CDR3 DNA is TGCAGCGTTGAGGTCCTTGAAGCCGGGGACACTGAAGCTTTCTTT.

The gene calls are TRBV30 and TRBJ2-7; 11 nucleotides agree with TRBD2. Per germline, CDR1 GTSNPN and CDR2 SVGIG (reference sequence). This CDR3 comprises 17 residues. Germline trimming cut 1 base from V and 0 bases from J; bases unmatched to any gene: 8. CDR3 coding DNA: TGTGCCTGGAGTGCTCCGGGACTAGCGGACACCTCCTACGAGCAGTACTTC. Amino acid sequence: CAWSAPGLADTSYEQYF. The complete variable domain, with remaining parts taken from reference TRBV30 and TRBJ2-7, reads SQTIHQWPATLVQPVGSPLSLECTVEGTSNPNLYWYRQAAGRGLQLLFYSVGIGQISSEVPQNLSASRPQDRQFILSSKKLLLSDSGFYLCAWSAPGLADTSYEQYFGPGTRLTVT.

Only a few counts were recorded for this clone. This chain joins TRBV7-6 and TRBJ2-1; weak D call: TRBD2 (6 bases). Deletions cut 0 bases from V and 4 bases from J, with 10 bases between. The CDR3 is 15 residues long. Per the germline V gene, CDR1 is SGHVS and CDR2 is FNYEAQ. CDR3 sequence: CASSLAAGPYNEQFF. The CDR3 DNA reads TGTGCCAGCAGCTTAGCAGCGGGTCCTTACAATGAGCAGTTCTTC. Full variable domain (rest looked up from reference TRBV7-6 and TRBJ2-1): GAGVSQSPRYKVTKRGQDVALRCDPISGHVSLYWYRQALGQGPEFLTYFNYEAQQDKSGLPNDRFSAERPEGSISTLTIQRTEQRDSAMYRCASSLAAGPYNEQFFGPGTRLTVL.

The V and J genes are TRBV19 and TRBJ1-5, with D maybe TRBD1 (6 bases). Germline-derived CDR1 and CDR2 are LNHDA and SQIVND (reference sequence). This CDR3 is built from 15 residues. With 9 bases removed from V and 0 bases from J, the gap between germline ends came to 15 bases. CDR3 DNA sequence: TGTGCCAGCCAATCGGACAGTATTAGCAATCAGCCCCAGCATTTT. Protein sequence: CASQSDSISNQPQHF.

This chain joins TRBV6-5 and TRBJ2-2; D gene uncertain. Trimming removed 2 bases at V and 2 bases at J, with 9 bases between. The CDR3 extends over 15 amino acids. Per the germline V gene, CDR1 is MNHEY and CDR2 is SVGAGI. The CDR3 loop reads CASSYGSPNTGELFF. In DNA form, the CDR3 reads TGTGCCAGCAGTTACGGCAGCCCAAACACCGGGGAGCTGTTTTTT.